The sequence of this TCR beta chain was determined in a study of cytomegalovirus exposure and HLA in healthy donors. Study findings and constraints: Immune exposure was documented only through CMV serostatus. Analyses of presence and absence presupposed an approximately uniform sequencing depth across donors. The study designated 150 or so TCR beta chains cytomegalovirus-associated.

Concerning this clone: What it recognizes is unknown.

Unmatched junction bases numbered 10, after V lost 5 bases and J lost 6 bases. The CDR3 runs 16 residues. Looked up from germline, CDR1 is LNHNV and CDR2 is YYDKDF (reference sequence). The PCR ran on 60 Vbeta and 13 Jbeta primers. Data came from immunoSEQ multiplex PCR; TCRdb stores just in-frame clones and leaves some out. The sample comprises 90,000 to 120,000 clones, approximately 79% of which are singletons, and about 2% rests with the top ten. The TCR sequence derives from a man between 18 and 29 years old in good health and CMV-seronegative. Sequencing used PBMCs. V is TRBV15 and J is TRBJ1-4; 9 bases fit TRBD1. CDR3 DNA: TGTGCCACCAGCCTCCGGTCCGGGACAGGGTATGAAAAACTGTTTTTT. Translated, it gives CATSLRSGTGYEKLFF.